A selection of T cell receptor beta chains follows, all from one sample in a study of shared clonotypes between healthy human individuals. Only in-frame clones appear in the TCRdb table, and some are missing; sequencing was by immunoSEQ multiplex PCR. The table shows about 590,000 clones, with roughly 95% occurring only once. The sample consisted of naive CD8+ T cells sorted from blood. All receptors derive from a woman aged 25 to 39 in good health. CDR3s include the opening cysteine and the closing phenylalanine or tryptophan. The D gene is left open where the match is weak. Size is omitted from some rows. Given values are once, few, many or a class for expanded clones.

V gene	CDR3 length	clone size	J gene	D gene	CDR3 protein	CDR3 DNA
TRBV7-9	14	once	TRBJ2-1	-	CASSLEQGGNEQFF	TGTGCCAGCAGCTTAGAGCAGGGCGGGAATGAGCAGTTCTTC
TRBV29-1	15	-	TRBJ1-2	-	CSAGVQDPVNYGYTF	TGCAGCGCGGGGGTTCAGGACCCCGTCAACTATGGCTACACCTTC
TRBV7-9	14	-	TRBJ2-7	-	CASSSLDTAYEQYF	TGTGCCAGCAGCTCCCTTGACACCGCCTACGAGCAGTACTTC
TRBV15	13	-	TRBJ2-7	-	CATSSTGAGEQYF	TGTGCCACCAGCAGTACGGGAGCGGGCGAGCAGTACTTC
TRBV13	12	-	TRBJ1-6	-	CASSLDSSPLHF	TGTGCCAGCAGCTTAGATAGTTCACCCCTCCACTTT
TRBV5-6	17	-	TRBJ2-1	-	CASSLVFLGSSYNEQFF	TGTGCCAGCAGCTTGGTGTTTTTGGGGAGCTCCTACAATGAGCAGTTCTTC
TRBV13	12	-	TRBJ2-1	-	CASSQTYNEQFF	TGTGCCAGCAGCCAAACATACAATGAGCAGTTCTTC
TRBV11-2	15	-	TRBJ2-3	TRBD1	CASSLEQGATDTQYF	TGTGCCAGCAGCTTAGAACAGGGGGCTACAGATACGCAGTATTTT
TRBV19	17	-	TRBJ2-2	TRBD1	CASSIISGTGITGELFF	TGTGCCAGTAGTATCATTTCGGGGACAGGGATCACCGGGGAGCTGTTTTTT
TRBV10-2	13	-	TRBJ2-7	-	CASSARTLYEQYF	TGCGCCAGCAGTGCCCGTACCCTCTACGAGCAGTACTTC
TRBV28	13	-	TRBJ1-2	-	CASSLTEDYGYTF	TGTGCCAGCAGTTTGACAGAGGACTATGGCTACACCTTC
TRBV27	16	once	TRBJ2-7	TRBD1	CASSPSHGTVVYEQYF	TGTGCCAGCAGTCCGTCCCACGGGACAGTCGTGTACGAGCAGTACTTC
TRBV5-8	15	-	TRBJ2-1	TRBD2	CASTPGLALYNEQFF	TGTGCCAGCACCCCCGGACTAGCGCTATACAATGAGCAGTTCTTC
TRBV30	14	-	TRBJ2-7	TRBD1	CAWIGTGNPLEQYF	TGTGCCTGGATTGGGACAGGGAACCCCCTAGAGCAGTACTTC
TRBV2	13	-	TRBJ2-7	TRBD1	CASSRDSSYEQYF	TGTGCCAGCAGTCGGGACAGTTCCTACGAGCAGTACTTC
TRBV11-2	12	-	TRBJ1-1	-	CASSSRGTEAFF	TGTGCCAGCAGTTCAAGGGGGACTGAAGCTTTCTTT
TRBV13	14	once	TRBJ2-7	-	CASSLQGRAYEQYF	TGTGCCAGCAGCCTACAGGGTAGGGCCTACGAGCAGTACTTC
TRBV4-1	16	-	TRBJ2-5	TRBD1	CASSPYSTGEFETQYF	TGCGCCAGCAGCCCCTACTCGACAGGGGAATTTGAGACCCAGTACTTC
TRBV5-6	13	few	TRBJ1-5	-	CASSFGTNQPQHF	TGTGCCAGCAGCTTCGGGACTAATCAGCCCCAGCATTTT
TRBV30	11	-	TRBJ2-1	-	CAWRFGDEQFF	TGTGCCTGGAGGTTCGGAGATGAGCAGTTCTTC
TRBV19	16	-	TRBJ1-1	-	CASSMVGYGLNTEAFF	TGTGCCAGTAGTATGGTGGGGTATGGCCTGAACACTGAAGCTTTCTTT
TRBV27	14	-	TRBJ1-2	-	CASSPVGGDYGYTF	TGTGCCAGCAGTCCTGTTGGGGGCGACTATGGCTACACCTTC
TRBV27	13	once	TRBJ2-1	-	CASSLNNFDEQFF	TGTGCCAGCAGTTTAAATAATTTCGATGAGCAGTTCTTC
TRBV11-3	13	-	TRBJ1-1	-	CASSPEGWPEAFF	TGTGCCAGCAGCCCCGAGGGGTGGCCTGAAGCTTTCTTT
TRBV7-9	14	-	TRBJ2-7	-	CASSLAGPTYEQYF	TGTGCCAGCAGCTTAGCGGGACCCACCTACGAGCAGTACTTC
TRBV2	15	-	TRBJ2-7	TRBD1	CASSEDRDRVYEQYF	TGTGCCAGCAGTGAAGACCGGGACAGGGTGTACGAGCAGTACTTC
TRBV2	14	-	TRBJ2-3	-	CAREGINQPDTQYF	TGTGCCAGAGAAGGGATCAACCAACCAGATACGCAGTATTTT
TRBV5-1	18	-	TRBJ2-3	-	CASSPPTSLQPSTDTQYF	TGCGCCAGCAGCCCCCCGACTAGTCTTCAACCTAGCACAGATACGCAGTATTTT
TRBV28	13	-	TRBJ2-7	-	CASRDQQGYEQYF	TGTGCCAGCAGGGACCAACAGGGCTACGAGCAGTACTTC
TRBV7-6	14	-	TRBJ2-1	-	CASSFQIGGNEQFF	TGTGCCAGCAGCTTTCAGATCGGAGGGAATGAGCAGTTCTTC
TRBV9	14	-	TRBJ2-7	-	CASSVGTDSYEQYF	TGTGCCAGCAGCGTAGGGACAGACTCCTACGAGCAGTACTTC
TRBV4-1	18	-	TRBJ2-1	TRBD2	CASSHLAGAPSSYNEQFF	TGCGCCAGCAGCCATCTAGCGGGAGCCCCAAGCTCCTACAATGAGCAGTTCTTC
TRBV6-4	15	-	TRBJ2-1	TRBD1	CASSRTGGLDDEQFF	TGTGCCAGCAGTCGTACAGGGGGCCTGGACGATGAGCAGTTCTTC
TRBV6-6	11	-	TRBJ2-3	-	CASTRGDTQYF	TGTGCCAGCACCCGGGGCGATACGCAGTATTTT
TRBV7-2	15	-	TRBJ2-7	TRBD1	CASSPRTGYILRQYF	TGTGCCAGCAGCCCGCGGACAGGGTACATTCTTAGGCAGTACTTC
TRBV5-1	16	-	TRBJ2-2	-	CASSLDLNTVTGELFF	TGCGCCAGCAGCTTGGATCTTAATACCGTTACCGGGGAGCTGTTTTTT
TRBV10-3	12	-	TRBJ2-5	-	CAIGDRQETQYF	TGTGCCATCGGAGACAGGCAAGAGACCCAGTACTTC
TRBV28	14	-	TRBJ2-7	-	CASSLGVQTYKQYF	TGTGCCAGCAGTTTAGGGGTACAAACCTACAAGCAGTACTTC
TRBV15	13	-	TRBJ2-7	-	CATSRIRGYEQYF	TGTGCCACCAGCCGGATACGGGGTTACGAGCAGTACTTC
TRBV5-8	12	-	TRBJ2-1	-	CASSIAVGEQFF	TGTGCCAGCAGCATAGCGGTAGGGGAGCAGTTCTTC
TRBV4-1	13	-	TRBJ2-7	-	CASSQEVVSEQYF	TGCGCCAGCAGCCAAGAGGTGGTAAGCGAGCAGTACTTC
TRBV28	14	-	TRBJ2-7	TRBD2	CASSSVAGAYEQYF	TGTGCCAGCAGTTCGGTGGCGGGGGCCTACGAGCAGTACTTC